Detailed here is one T cell receptor (beta chain). These data originate in a study of shared clonotypes between healthy human individuals. Profiled with immunoSEQ multiplex PCR; TCRdb holds only in-frame clones, not every one. The sample contains roughly 700,000 clones, roughly 70% of which appear only once. The receptor was isolated from a woman in her 30s in good health. The sequenced sample was memory CD4+ T cells sorted from blood. The subset is: CD45RA-negative fraction.

CDR3 in amino acids: CASSFPDNYGYTF. The DNA of the CDR3 is TGTGCCAGCAGTTTCCCAGATAACTATGGCTACACCTTC. The J gene is TRBJ1-2, the V gene TRBV28; D not resolved. CDR1 and CDR2 from the germline V gene are MDHEN and SYDVKM. This CDR3 is 13 amino acids long. With 3 bases removed from V and 1 base from J, the gap between germline ends came to 6 bases.